These T cell receptor beta chains were read from a single sample in a study of technical replicates of blood from a handful of donors. The protocol was immunoSEQ multiplex PCR, while the TCRdb copy is restricted to in-frame clones and leaves out a portion. The sample has under 70,000 clones, 86% seen once. The sample consisted of PBMCs. All receptors come from a human donor in good health. Some clones in this sample may be carry-over from other donors' samples. Both conserved end residues are part of each CDR3. D genes are given only for firm matches. Size is omitted from some rows. Given values are once, few, many or a class for expanded clones.

j_call v_call clone_size d_call cdr3_aa cdr3_nt
TRBJ2-7 TRBV21-1 - - CASTLRRASSYEQYF TGTGCCAGCACCCTCCGGCGGGCCAGCTCCTACGAGCAGTACTTC
TRBJ2-1 TRBV4-1 once - CASSQDRSNEQFF TGCGCCAGCAGCCAAGATCGCAGCAATGAGCAGTTCTTC
TRBJ2-7 TRBV6-6 - TRBD2 CASRDYSYEQYF TGTGCCAGCCGGGACTACTCCTACGAGCAGTACTTC
TRBJ1-2 TRBV5-1 - TRBD1 CASSLDTGVGGYTF TGCGCCAGCAGCTTGGATACAGGGGTCGGTGGCTACACCTTC
TRBJ1-2 TRBV14 - - CASSSETGYNYGYTF TGTGCCAGCAGCTCTGAGACAGGATACAACTATGGCTACACCTTC
TRBJ1-4 TRBV6-5 - - CASSYLGIEKLFF TGTGCCAGCAGTTACCTCGGGATTGAAAAACTGTTTTTT
TRBJ1-1 TRBV4-2 - - CASSQEWGGTEAFF TGTGCCAGCAGCCAAGAGTGGGGGGGCACTGAAGCTTTCTTT
TRBJ1-2 TRBV25-1 few - CASSPTGLANYGYTF TGTGCCAGCAGTCCTACCGGGTTAGCTAACTATGGCTACACCTTC
TRBJ1-1 TRBV18 - TRBD1 CASSPYRGDTEAFF TGTGCCAGCTCACCTTACAGGGGAGACACTGAAGCTTTCTTT
TRBJ2-7 TRBV30 few - CAWSVNSGQYF TGTGCCTGGAGTGTAAATTCCGGGCAGTACTTC
TRBJ1-1 TRBV2 - TRBD1 CASSESLGGSWGAFF TGTGCCAGCAGTGAAAGTTTAGGGGGCTCATGGGGAGCTTTCTTT
TRBJ2-5 TRBV4-1 - TRBD2 CASSHPTSGLATGQETQYF TGCGCCAGCAGCCACCCCACGTCGGGACTAGCTACGGGACAAGAGACCCAGTACTTC
TRBJ1-1 TRBV6-5 - TRBD1 CASRRQGQANTEAFF TGTGCCAGCAGACGGCAGGGACAGGCTAACACTGAAGCTTTCTTT
TRBJ1-2 TRBV4-1 - TRBD1 CASSRGTGGDNYGYTF TGCGCCAGCAGCCGTGGGACAGGGGGCGATAACTATGGCTACACCTTC
TRBJ2-1 TRBV7-9 - TRBD2 CASSLALVAGGDNEQFF TGTGCCAGCAGCTTAGCGCTAGTAGCGGGGGGAGACAATGAGCAGTTCTTC
TRBJ2-5 TRBV7-3 - - CASSATSDQETQYF TGTGCCAGCAGCGCGACTAGTGATCAAGAGACCCAGTACTTC
TRBJ2-2 TRBV18 once - CASSINRDLGTGELFF TGTGCCAGCTCAATTAACAGGGATCTTGGCACCGGGGAGCTGTTTTTT
TRBJ2-1 TRBV19 - TRBD2 CASREAGGRNEQFF TGTGCCAGTAGGGAAGCGGGGGGTCGAAATGAGCAGTTCTTC
TRBJ1-2 TRBV5-1 - TRBD1 CASSLGQGMVAGYTF TGCGCCAGCAGCTTAGGACAGGGAATGGTAGCGGGCTACACCTTC
TRBJ1-1 TRBV5-1 - - CASSSGDLNTEAFF TGCGCCAGCAGCTCCGGGGATCTGAACACTGAAGCTTTCTTT
TRBJ2-7 TRBV4-2 - TRBD1 CASSQPDRQPYEQYF TGTGCCAGCAGCCAACCGGACAGGCAACCCTACGAGCAGTACTTC
TRBJ1-5 TRBV2 - - CASRRGQSNQPQHF TGTGCCAGCAGGAGAGGACAGAGCAATCAGCCCCAGCATTTT
TRBJ1-5 TRBV19 - TRBD1 CASSMEDRGRGQPQHF TGTGCCAGTAGTATGGAGGACAGGGGAAGGGGTCAGCCCCAGCATTTT
TRBJ2-3 TRBV7-2 - - CASSLGHPSTDTQYF TGTGCCAGCAGCTTAGGACATCCTAGCACAGATACGCAGTATTTT
TRBJ1-4 TRBV30 - TRBD1 CAWSPGTGGEKLFF TGTGCCTGGAGCCCCGGGACAGGGGGTGAAAAACTGTTTTTT
TRBJ2-3 TRBV28 - - CASAGTDTQYF TGTGCCAGCGCGGGCACAGATACGCAGTATTTT
TRBJ2-7 TRBV19 - - CASSPAGGGYEQYF TGTGCCAGTAGCCCAGCAGGGGGAGGCTACGAGCAGTACTTC
TRBJ1-3 TRBV7-9 medium-sized TRBD1 CASSWGQTGNTIYF TGTGCCAGCAGCTGGGGACAGACGGGAAACACCATATATTTT
TRBJ2-2 TRBV4-3 - - CASSLLPQGASGELFF TGCGCCAGCAGCCTACTACCACAGGGTGCCTCCGGGGAGCTGTTTTTT
TRBJ2-5 TRBV4-1 - TRBD2 CASSHQLAGGLTQETQYF TGCGCCAGCAGCCACCAACTAGCGGGAGGGCTCACCCAAGAGACCCAGTACTTC
TRBJ2-7 TRBV6-1 - - CASRGLSYEQYF TGTGCCAGCAGGGGCCTATCCTACGAGCAGTACTTC
TRBJ2-3 TRBV25-1 - TRBD1 CASSDTGQGTDTQYF TGTGCCAGCAGTGACACGGGACAGGGCACAGATACGCAGTATTTT
TRBJ2-7 TRBV7-2 - TRBD2 CASSLVSGSGRSYEQYF TGTGCCAGCAGCTTAGTTAGTGGAAGCGGGAGGTCGTACGAGCAGTACTTC
TRBJ1-1 TRBV12-5 once - CASGLGLDSYEAFF TGTGCTAGTGGTTTGGGACTTGACAGCTATGAAGCTTTCTTT
TRBJ1-2 TRBV6-6 - TRBD1 CASSYSLQGVYGYTF TGTGCCAGCAGTTACTCTCTACAGGGGGTCTATGGCTACACCTTC
TRBJ2-7 TRBV18 - TRBD1 CASSTPGTGGTYEQYF TGTGCCAGCTCAACGCCCGGGACAGGGGGAACCTACGAGCAGTACTTC
TRBJ2-7 TRBV5-6 - TRBD1 CASSLTGVYYEQYF TGTGCCAGCAGCTTAACAGGGGTCTACTACGAGCAGTACTTC
TRBJ2-1 TRBV4-1 once TRBD2 CASSATSGFSSYNEQFF TGCGCCAGCAGTGCAACTAGCGGGTTTAGCTCCTACAATGAGCAGTTCTTC
TRBJ1-5 TRBV18 - - CASSPEAGKRQPQHF TGTGCCAGCTCACCCGAGGCGGGGAAGAGGCAGCCCCAGCATTTT
TRBJ2-7 TRBV7-2 - TRBD1 CASSAFIWTGKNEQYF TGTGCCAGCAGCGCTTTTATTTGGACAGGGAAAAACGAGCAGTACTTC
TRBJ2-7 TRBV5-1 - - CASRRAEVYEQYF TGCGCCAGCAGACGAGCTGAGGTTTACGAGCAGTACTTC
TRBJ2-1 TRBV2 - TRBD2 CASGREGSYNEQFF TGTGCCAGCGGGAGGGAGGGGTCCTACAATGAGCAGTTCTTC
TRBJ2-7 TRBV27 - - CASSLGQRYEQYF TGTGCCAGCAGTTTGGGTCAGCGCTACGAGCAGTACTTC
TRBJ1-2 TRBV7-2 - TRBD1 CASSPGQGAVYGYTF TGTGCCAGCAGCCCAGGACAGGGGGCGGTCTATGGCTACACCTTC
TRBJ1-4 TRBV6-5 - - CASSYSWGPGEKLFF TGTGCCAGCAGTTACTCGTGGGGGCCTGGTGAAAAACTGTTTTTT
TRBJ2-7 TRBV11-2 - TRBD1 CASSYTGVAYEQYF TGTGCCAGCAGCTATACAGGGGTCGCCTACGAGCAGTACTTC
TRBJ1-5 TRBV27 - - CASSPSRVSQPQHF TGTGCCAGCAGCCCCTCGAGGGTAAGTCAGCCCCAGCATTTT
TRBJ2-7 TRBV2 - TRBD2 CASRKLAGGPKEQYF TGTGCCAGCAGGAAATTAGCGGGAGGGCCGAAAGAGCAGTACTTC
TRBJ2-7 TRBV9 - TRBD1 CASSVNPTLGTGNYEQYF TGTGCCAGCAGCGTAAACCCAACCCTCGGGACAGGGAACTACGAGCAGTACTTC
TRBJ1-2 TRBV7-2 - TRBD1 CASIRDRGGYGYTF TGTGCCAGCATCCGGGACAGGGGGGGCTATGGCTACACCTTC
TRBJ2-2 TRBV7-8 - - CASEGLKNTGELFF TGTGCCAGCGAGGGACTTAAGAACACCGGGGAGCTGTTTTTT
TRBJ2-5 TRBV7-6 - - CASSSTGRGGETQYF TGTGCCAGCAGCTCTACTGGGAGAGGGGGAGAGACCCAGTACTTC
TRBJ1-1 TRBV5-1 - TRBD1 CASSRTKTGGENSEAFF TGCGCCAGCAGCCGTACTAAGACAGGGGGCGAGAACTCTGAAGCTTTCTTT
TRBJ2-1 TRBV19 few TRBD1 CASSMGQGYEQFF TGTGCCAGTAGTATGGGACAGGGTTATGAGCAGTTCTTC
TRBJ1-1 TRBV29-1 few - CSVEFQAKNTEAFF TGCAGCGTTGAATTTCAGGCAAAGAACACTGAAGCTTTCTTT
TRBJ2-5 TRBV27 - - CASSTEYQETQYF TGTGCCAGCAGTACAGAGTACCAAGAGACCCAGTACTTC
TRBJ1-1 TRBV2 few - CASSDEENTEAFF TGTGCCAGCAGTGATGAGGAGAACACTGAAGCTTTCTTT
TRBJ1-2 TRBV6-1 - TRBD1 CASSPTGARTF TGTGCCAGCAGTCCAACAGGGGCCCGGACCTTC
TRBJ2-1 TRBV9 - - CASSDSGNTYNEQFF TGTGCCAGCAGCGACAGCGGTAATACCTACAATGAGCAGTTCTTC
TRBJ1-4 TRBV7-2 - - CASSLGGSNEKLFF TGTGCCAGCAGCTTAGGAGGATCTAATGAAAAACTGTTTTTT